This section outlines one T cell receptor beta chain sequence together with its context. The sample is drawn from a study of blood T cell repertoires in COVID-19. At the level of the study: There were acute and convalescent COVID-19 samples, and they came from the United States, Italy and Spain. In each case, the material was cDNA or gDNA derived from T cells, B-cell-depleted T cells, or PBMCs.

Authors' data handling: Reference gene primer amplification gave estimated nucleated cell counts. Libraries were prepared by immunoSEQ multiplex PCR; TCRdb keeps only in-frame clonotypes and omits some of them. That table gives V, J and clone size, and the DNA gave D and trimming. The table lists about 270,000 clones, about four fifths of them singletons. Trimming left V 0 bases short and J 6 bases short, with 15 bases between. The CDR3 spans 16 residues. Germline V gene lookup returns CDR1 LGHDT and CDR2 YNNKEL (reference sequence). The material sequenced was peripheral blood. This chain joins TRBV3-1 (or the pseudogene TRBV3-2) and TRBJ2-1, with D possibly matching TRBD2 (5 bases). The receptor was isolated from a man aged 80 or over with acute or convalescent COVID-19. The CDR3 DNA sequence: TGTGCCAGCAGCCAAGAGGGAGCCAGAATGGTCAATGAGCAGTTCTTC. Translation: CASSQEGARMVNEQFF.